A selection of T cell receptor beta chains follows, all from one sample in a study of T cells in Graves' hyperthyroidism and ophthalmopathy. MiXCR, applied by TCRdb to the multiplex PCR reads, yields one record per CDR3 protein. In the table there are roughly 170,000 distinct CDR3 sequences, over 15% of which are singletons. The material sequenced was blood. The source is a woman between 45 and 60 years old with Graves' hyperthyroidism. CDR3s include the opening cysteine and the closing phenylalanine or tryptophan. A D gene is named only where the DNA matches it firmly. A row's size may be missing; if present it is once, few, many or a size class.

DNA: TGTGCCAGCAGCCTGTGGGGGGTGTACAATGAGCAGTTCTTC; CDR3: CASSLWGVYNEQFF; V: TRBV3-1; D: .; J: TRBJ2-1; size: few; length: 14
DNA: TGCGCCAGCAGCTTGGAGTGGGCGGGAGATACGCAGTATTTT; CDR3: CASSLEWAGDTQYF; V: TRBV7-9; D: .; J: TRBJ2-3; size: once; length: 14
DNA: TGTGCCAGCAGTTTTTCAGAACCGCCCCAGCATTTT; CDR3: CASSFSEPPQHF; V: TRBV12-3/TRBV12-4; D: .; J: TRBJ1-5; size: many; length: 12
DNA: TGTGCCAGCAGTGCAAGGGAAGCCTTGAGCACTGAAGCTTTCTTT; CDR3: CASSAREALSTEAFF; V: TRBV2; D: .; J: TRBJ1-1; size: many; length: 15
DNA: TGTGCCAGCAGCTCGCGGACTAGGAATGAGCAGTTCTTC; CDR3: CASSSRTRNEQFF; V: TRBV11-1; D: TRBD2; J: TRBJ2-1; size: many; length: 13
DNA: TGTGCCAGCAGCCCGGCAGGCCCTAGCTCCTATAATTCACCCCTCCACTTT; CDR3: CASSPAGPSSYNSPLHF; V: TRBV5-4; D: .; J: TRBJ1-6; size: .; length: 17
DNA: TGTGCCAGCAGCTTAGGGGAACGTAGGGAGCAGTACTTC; CDR3: CASSLGERREQYF; V: TRBV7-2; D: .; J: TRBJ2-7; size: many; length: 13
DNA: TGTGCCAGCAGCTTAGCGGGATCCACCTATGGCTACACCTTC; CDR3: CASSLAGSTYGYTF; V: TRBV11-2; D: .; J: TRBJ1-2; size: .; length: 14
DNA: TGTGCCAGCAGTTACAGTAGCAATCAGCCCCAGCATTTT; CDR3: CASSYSSNQPQHF; V: TRBV27; D: .; J: TRBJ1-5; size: many; length: 13
DNA: TGTGCCACCAGTGACGGCAGGAAAGGGAGCAATCAGCCCCAGCATTTT; CDR3: CATSDGRKGSNQPQHF; V: TRBV24-1; D: .; J: TRBJ1-5; size: many; length: 16
DNA: TGTGCCAGCAGTTACGCTAGCTACGAGCAGTACTTC; CDR3: CASSYASYEQYF; V: TRBV6-2/TRBV6-3; D: .; J: TRBJ2-7; size: many; length: 12
DNA: TGTGCCAGCAGCCAAGAGGCAGCGGGGGTTTCCTACGAGCAGTACTTC; CDR3: CASSQEAAGVSYEQYF; V: TRBV4-2; D: TRBD2; J: TRBJ2-7; size: many; length: 16
DNA: TGTGCCAGCAGCACTGACAGGGATAATGAAAAACTGTTTTTT; CDR3: CASSTDRDNEKLFF; V: TRBV2; D: TRBD1; J: TRBJ1-4; size: many; length: 14
DNA: TGCGCCAGCAGCTTGTACTTCGGGGGCACAGATACGCAGTATTTT; CDR3: CASSLYFGGTDTQYF; V: TRBV5-1; D: .; J: TRBJ2-3; size: .; length: 15
DNA: TGTGCCAGCAGCTTCTCGGGGGTAAATCAGCCCCAGCATTTT; CDR3: CASSFSGVNQPQHF; V: TRBV7-9; D: .; J: TRBJ1-5; size: many; length: 14
DNA: TGCGCCAGCATGCGGACAGGGTTTGGAGATGGCTACACCTTC; CDR3: CASMRTGFGDGYTF; V: TRBV5-1; D: TRBD1; J: TRBJ1-2; size: many; length: 14
DNA: TGTGCCAGCAGTGAGTTTTACAATCAGCCCCAGCATTTT; CDR3: CASSEFYNQPQHF; V: TRBV2; D: .; J: TRBJ1-5; size: many; length: 13
DNA: TGTGCCAGCAGTAAGGGGTATCAGCCCCAGCATTTT; CDR3: CASSKGYQPQHF; V: TRBV6-1; D: .; J: TRBJ1-5; size: many; length: 12
DNA: TGTGCCAGCAGCCACCCTACCACAGATACGCAGTATTTT; CDR3: CASSHPTTDTQYF; V: TRBV14; D: .; J: TRBJ2-3; size: .; length: 13
DNA: TGTGCCAGCAGCCCGGGACATACCCTAATTGAGCCCCAGCATTTT; CDR3: CASSPGHTLIEPQHF; V: TRBV7-9; D: .; J: TRBJ1-5; size: many; length: 15
DNA: TGTGCCAGCAGTTACTCGACGCAATCGGACAGGAATAATCAGCCCCAGCATTTT; CDR3: CASSYSTQSDRNNQPQHF; V: TRBV6-2/TRBV6-3; D: TRBD1; J: TRBJ1-5; size: many; length: 18
DNA: TGCGCCAGCAGCCCATCCGCGGGACAGGGGCTCGAGCAGTACTTC; CDR3: CASSPSAGQGLEQYF; V: TRBV5-1; D: TRBD1; J: TRBJ2-7; size: .; length: 15